This passage covers 18 T cell receptor beta chains from one sample sequenced in a study of graft-versus-host responses after intestinal transplantation. Only in-frame clones appear in the TCRdb table, and some are missing; sequencing was by immunoSEQ multiplex PCR. The table includes over 65,000 clones, 92% detected once. The input for sequencing was PBMCs, taken 98 days after intestinal transplantation. The receptors stem from a human patient who received an intestinal transplant, so some T cells may come from the graft donor.

J is TRBJ2-2 and V is TRBV2; TRBD1 matches 9 bases. CDR1 is SNHLY, CDR2 FYNNEI, per germline. Trimming cost V 7 bases and J 1 base; bases outside gene matches: 4. This CDR3 has 15 amino acids. CDR3 nucleotides: TGTGCCAGCACCCTGGACAGGGGGAACACCGGGGAGCTGTTTTTT. It yields the protein CASTLDRGNTGELFF.

The V and J genes are TRBV7-2 and TRBJ2-3, with TRBD2 matching 9 bases. Germline V lookup: CDR1 SGHTA, CDR2 FQGNSA. The CDR3 consists of 18 residues. V dropped 1 base and J dropped 0; count of bases not matched to a gene: 8. The CDR3 loop is CASSLVPSGTSSTDTQYF. In DNA form, the CDR3 reads TGTGCCAGCAGCTTAGTCCCTAGCGGGACTTCTAGCACAGATACGCAGTATTTT. Complete variable domain (other parts from reference TRBV7-2 and TRBJ2-3): GAGVSQSPSNKVTEKGKDVELRCDPISGHTALYWYRQSLGQGLEFLIYFQGNSAPDKSGLPSDRFSAERTGGSVSTLTIQRTQQEDSAVYLCASSLVPSGTSSTDTQYFGPGTRLTVL.

This clone was counted once. V is TRBV10-1 and J is TRBJ1-1, with D possibly matching TRBD1 (6 bases). This CDR3 has 14 residues. Trimming stripped 5 bases from V and 2 bases from J, with 12 bases between. Germline loops: CDR1 WNHNN, CDR2 SYGVQD (reference sequence). The CDR3 region has the DNA TGCGCCAGCAGTATGGACAGAGTTAACACTGAAGCTTTCTTT. Translated, it gives CASSMDRVNTEAFF.

Comments on this clone: A junction boundary mismatches the germline segment, possibly from a read error. The rearrangement uses TRBV7-9 and TRBJ2-3; no clear D gene. CDR3 length: 12 residues. Per the germline V gene, CDR1 is SEHNR and CDR2 is FQNEAQ (reference sequence). The CDR3 sequence: CASSLEVPPLLF. Written as DNA, the CDR3 is TGTGCCAGCAGCTTAGAAGTCCCGCCCCTCCTTTTT.

The rearrangement uses TRBV4-1 and TRBJ2-7, with TRBD2 matching 7 bases. The CDR3 extends over 18 amino acids. V trimming: 0 bases; J trimming: 4 bases; junction bases outside the gene matches: 15. Germline lookup yields CDR1 MGHRA and CDR2 YSYEKL. This CDR3 is CASSQETSGGSGGYEQYF. The CDR3 DNA sequence: TGCGCCAGCAGCCAAGAGACATCTGGCGGGAGTGGCGGGTACGAGCAGTACTTC.

The J gene is TRBJ1-1, the V gene TRBV6-5; TRBD1 is a possible D gene (6 bases). V lost 7 bases and J lost 0, with 12 bases in between. CDR3 length: 14 residues. Germline assignment: CDR1 MNHEY and CDR2 SVGAGI. The DNA of the CDR3 is TGTGCCAGCACCACACAGGGATTGAACACTGAAGCTTTCTTT. This translates into CASTTQGLNTEAFF.

This chain joins TRBV7-3 and TRBJ2-5; D unclear. CDR1 and CDR2 from the germline V gene are SGHTA and FQGTGA. This CDR3 is built from 15 residues. V lost 1 base and J lost 5, with 14 bases in between. CDR3 in DNA: TGTGCCAGCAGCTTAAAAATAGGGCTCGGGGAGACCCAGTACTTC. Translated, it gives CASSLKIGLGETQYF.

V and J are TRBV5-1 and TRBJ2-7; maybe TRBD2 (6 bases). Germline V lookup: CDR1 SGHRS, CDR2 YFSETQ. V dropped 4 bases and J dropped 1 base, with 12 bases sitting between them. The length of the CDR3 is 14 residues. CDR3 sequence reads: CASSAPGLSYEQYF. In DNA form, the CDR3 reads TGCGCCAGCAGCGCTCCGGGACTTTCCTACGAGCAGTACTTC.

CDR3 bases: TGTGCCAGCAGCTTGAACGGGCCCGGGGAGCTGTTTTTT. This translates into CASSLNGPGELFF. V gene TRBV5-4 combines with J gene TRBJ2-2; no clear D gene. This CDR3 spans 13 amino acids. From germline, CDR1 is SGHNT and CDR2 YYREEE (reference sequence). Trimming pared 1 base from V and 6 bases from J, leaving 7 bases between. The full variable domain, its missing parts supplied by reference TRBV5-4 and TRBJ2-2, is ETGVTQSPTHLIKTRGQQVTLRCSSQSGHNTVSWYQQALGQGPQFIFQYYREEENGRGNFPPRFSGLQFPNYSSELNVNALELDDSALYLCASSLNGPGELFFGEGSRLTVL.

The chain combines TRBV29-1 with TRBJ2-1; D is ambiguous. The CDR3 has 13 residues. Germline V gene sequence: CDR1 SQVTM, CDR2 ANQGSEA. With 6 bases removed from V and 6 bases from J, the gap between germline ends came to 15 bases. The CDR3 region has the DNA TGCAGCGTACCGGATCACTACACCAATGAGCAGTTCTTC. It yields the protein CSVPDHYTNEQFF.

This chain links TRBV6-1 with TRBJ1-2; D gene unclear. Germline V lookup: CDR1 MNHNS, CDR2 SASEGT. V was cut by 5 bases and J by 4 bases, with 14 bases left in between. This CDR3 region has 14 residues. In nucleotides, the CDR3 is TGTGCCAGCAGTCTAAGGGCATTACGCTATGGCTACACCTTC. Protein product: CASSLRALRYGYTF.

The CDR3 protein is CASSLFGEPSGNTIYF. The DNA for the CDR3 is TGCGCCAGCAGCTTATTTGGGGAGCCCTCTGGAAACACCATATATTTT. V usage is TRBV5-1 and J usage is TRBJ1-3; D is unresolved. From germline, CDR1 is SGHRS and CDR2 YFSETQ. The V end was cut by 2 bases, the J end by 0 bases, with 12 bases between. The CDR3 length is 16 residues.

V is TRBV13 and J is TRBJ2-2, with 7 bases identical to TRBD1. Germline trimming cut 7 bases from V and 2 bases from J; bases unmatched to any gene: 7. Germline CDR1 and CDR2: PRHDT and FYEKMQ (reference sequence). CDR3 length: 15 residues. In DNA, the CDR3 is TGTGCCAGCAAGGGGACAGCCAGAAACACCGGGGAGCTGTTTTTT. Amino acids: CASKGTARNTGELFF.

The chain joins TRBV5-1 to TRBJ1-3; D call uncertain. The CDR3 contains 13 residues. Germline CDR1 is SGHRS and CDR2 is YFSETQ. Trimming took 0 bases from V and 3 from J, leaving 4 bases between them. The chain's CDR3 is CASSLDGGNTIYF. The CDR3 DNA is TGCGCCAGCAGCTTGGACGGTGGAAACACCATATATTTT.

This chain uses TRBV7-6 with TRBJ1-4; D gene ambiguous. The CDR3 is 18 residues long. Germline CDR1 SGHVS, CDR2 FNYEAQ. Deletions cut 5 bases from V and 0 bases from J, with 19 bases between. The CDR3 DNA reads TGTGCCAGCAGCCCAACGTTGTTCAGGCGGCCAACTAATGAAAAACTGTTTTTT. Amino acid sequence: CASSPTLFRRPTNEKLFF.

Only one count was recorded for this clone. The chain uses TRBV11-3 and TRBJ2-3; TRBD2 agrees at 8 bases. Germline V CDR1 and CDR2: SGHNT, YENEEA. CDR3 length: 14 amino acids. V was clipped by 4 bases and J by 2 bases; unmatched bases: 2. CDR3 loop: CASSSAGDTDTQYF. The CDR3 DNA follows: TGTGCCAGCAGCTCAGCGGGGGACACAGATACGCAGTATTTT.

This chain connects TRBV5-1 to TRBJ1-1, with D tentatively TRBD1 (6 bases). There are 14 residues in the CDR3. CDR1 is SGHRS and CDR2 is YFSETQ in the germline V gene. The ends were cut back, 5 bases at V and 0 bases at J, with 11 bases in the middle. The DNA of the CDR3 is TGCGCCAGCAGGACAGGTCCCATGAACACTGAAGCTTTCTTT. This translates into CASRTGPMNTEAFF.

The chain is built from TRBV11-2 and TRBJ1-2, with 7 nucleotides matching TRBD1. CDR3 length: 14 residues. Germline trimming cut 5 bases from V and 4 bases from J; bases unmatched to any gene: 7. Germline lookup yields CDR1 SGHAT and CDR2 FQNNGV. In nucleotides, the CDR3 is TGTGCCAGCAGCCCGACAGGGCCTTCCTATGGCTACACCTTC. This sequence encodes CASSPTGPSYGYTF.